The clone carrying this T cell receptor (beta chain) occurred once. The data belong to a study of shared T cell receptors in the human thymus. The data were produced by immunoSEQ multiplex PCR, yet TCRdb's version contains in-frame clones alone and is incomplete. Of 630,000 or so clones listed, more than 70% are singletons. The same sample was also studied in work on human thymus T cells.

The source of this sequence is a boy less than two years old with a congenital heart defect. The sequencing input was thymocytes.

The CDR3 DNA reads as TGTGCCAGCAGCTACAGGGTACTTGAGACCCAGTACTTC. This translates into CASSYRVLETQYF. This chain connects TRBV11-1 to TRBJ2-5, with D possibly matching TRBD1 (6 bases). Trimming removed 4 bases from V and 5 bases from J, with 11 bases in between. Germline assignment: CDR1 SGHAT and CDR2 FQDESV (reference sequence). This CDR3 is 13 amino acids long. The whole variable domain, remainder taken from reference TRBV11-1 and TRBJ2-5, is EAEVAQSPRYKITEKSQAVAFWCDPISGHATLYWYRQILGQGPELLVQFQDESVVDDSQLPKDRFSAERLKGVDSTLKIQPAELGDSAMYLCASSYRVLETQYFGPGTRLLVL.